One and the same sample provided the 4 T cell receptor beta chains below, sequenced in a study of blood T cell repertoires in COVID-19. Libraries were prepared by immunoSEQ multiplex PCR; TCRdb keeps only in-frame clonotypes and omits some of them. This table holds 150,000 to 200,000 clones, roughly 85% found once. The specimen was peripheral blood. The receptor source for this set is a woman aged 30 to 39 with acute or convalescent COVID-19.

The rearrangement links TRBV9 to TRBJ2-5; the D gene is possibly TRBD2 (7 bases). CDR1 is SGDLS and CDR2 is YYNGEE in the germline V gene. Trimming stripped 0 bases from V and 3 bases from J, with 18 bases between. The CDR3 covers 17 residues. The CDR3 bases are TGTGCCAGCAGCGTAGACCCGGCGGGGGCTATGGAAGAGACCCAGTACTTC. Its translation: CASSVDPAGAMEETQYF.

J is TRBJ1-2 and V is TRBV5-6; 10 bases align to TRBD1. The germline V gene encodes CDR1 SGHDT and CDR2 YYEEEE. The length of the CDR3 is 15 residues. V shed 4 bases and J 2 bases; nucleotides not matched to a gene: 5. For the CDR3, the DNA is TGTGCCAGCAGCATTGGGACAGGGGCCAACTATGGCTACACCTTC. This encodes CASSIGTGANYGYTF.

This clone was recorded only once. This chain joins TRBV12-3 or TRBV12-4 and TRBJ2-7; D possibly corresponds to TRBD2 (6 bases). The ends were cut back, 6 bases at V and 6 bases at J, with 9 bases in the middle. This CDR3 is 11 amino acids long. The CDR3 protein is CASSREFEQYF. The CDR3 DNA reads TGTGCCAGCAGCCGGGAGTTCGAGCAGTACTTC.

The V call is TRBV19, the J call TRBJ1-5; D might be TRBD1 (6 bases). The V gene's germline CDR1 is LNHDA and CDR2 SQIVND (reference sequence). Trimming removed 5 bases at V and 4 bases at J, with 15 bases between. CDR3 length equals 15 residues. Here the CDR3 DNA reads TGTGCCAGTAGTGACTATACAGGGCGAAATCAGCCCCAGCATTTT. Encoded protein: CASSDYTGRNQPQHF.